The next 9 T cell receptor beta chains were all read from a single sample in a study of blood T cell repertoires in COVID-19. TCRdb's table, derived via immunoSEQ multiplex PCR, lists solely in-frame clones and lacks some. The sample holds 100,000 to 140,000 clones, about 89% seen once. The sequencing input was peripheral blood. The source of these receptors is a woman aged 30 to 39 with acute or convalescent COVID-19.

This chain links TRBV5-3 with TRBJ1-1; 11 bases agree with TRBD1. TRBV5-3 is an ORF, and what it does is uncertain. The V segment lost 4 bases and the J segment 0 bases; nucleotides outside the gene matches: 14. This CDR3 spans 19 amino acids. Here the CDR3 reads CARSDRRTGGHTMNTEAFF. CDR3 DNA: TGTGCCAGAAGCGACCGAAGGACAGGGGGCCATACTATGAACACTGAAGCTTTCTTT.

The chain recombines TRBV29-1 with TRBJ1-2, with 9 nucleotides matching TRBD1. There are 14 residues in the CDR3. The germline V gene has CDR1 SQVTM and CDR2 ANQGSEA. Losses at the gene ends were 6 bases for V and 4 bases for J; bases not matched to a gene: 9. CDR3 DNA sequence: TGCAGCGTGGACAGGGGCGTAACTAGCTATGGCTACACCTTC. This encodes CSVDRGVTSYGYTF.

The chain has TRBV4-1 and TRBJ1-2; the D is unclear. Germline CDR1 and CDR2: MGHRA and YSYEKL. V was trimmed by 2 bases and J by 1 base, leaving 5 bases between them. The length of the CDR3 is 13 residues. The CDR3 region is CASSQRVNYGYTF. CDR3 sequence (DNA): TGCGCCAGCAGCCAAAGAGTTAACTATGGCTACACCTTC.

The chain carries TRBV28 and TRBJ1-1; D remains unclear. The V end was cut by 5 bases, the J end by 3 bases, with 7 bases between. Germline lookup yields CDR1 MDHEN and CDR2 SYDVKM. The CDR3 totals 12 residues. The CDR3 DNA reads TGTGCCAGCAGTGTGCGAGACACTGAAGCTTTCTTT. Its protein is CASSVRDTEAFF. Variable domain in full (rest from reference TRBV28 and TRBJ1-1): DVKVTQSSRYLVKRTGEKVFLECVQDMDHENMFWYRQDPGLGLRLIYFSYDVKMKEKGDIPEGYSVSREKKERFSLILESASTNQTSMYLCASSVRDTEAFFGQGTRLTVV.

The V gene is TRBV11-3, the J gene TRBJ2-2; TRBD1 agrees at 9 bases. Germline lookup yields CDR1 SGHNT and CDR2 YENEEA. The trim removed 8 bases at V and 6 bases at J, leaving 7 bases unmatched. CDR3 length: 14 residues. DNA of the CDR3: TGTGCCAGCGGAGGGACAGGGCCCTCCGGGGAGCTGTTTTTT. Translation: CASGGTGPSGELFF.

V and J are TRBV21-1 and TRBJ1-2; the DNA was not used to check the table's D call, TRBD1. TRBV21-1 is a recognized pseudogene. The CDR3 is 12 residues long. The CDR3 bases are TGTGCCAGGGGTTCAGGGGGCTATGGCTACACCTTC. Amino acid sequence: CARGSGGYGYTF.

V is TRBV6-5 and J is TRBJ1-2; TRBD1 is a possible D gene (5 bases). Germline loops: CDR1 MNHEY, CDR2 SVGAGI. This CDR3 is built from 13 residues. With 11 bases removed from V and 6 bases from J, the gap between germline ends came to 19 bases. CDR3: CAATGRAGDGYTF. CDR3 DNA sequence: TGTGCCGCTACGGGCAGGGCGGGGGATGGCTACACCTTC.

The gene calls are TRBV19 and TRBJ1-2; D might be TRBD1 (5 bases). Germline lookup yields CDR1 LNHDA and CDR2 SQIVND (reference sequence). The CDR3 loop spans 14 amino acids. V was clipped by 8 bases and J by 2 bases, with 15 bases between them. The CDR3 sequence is CASSQAGGNYGYTF. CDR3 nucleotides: TGTGCCAGTTCCCAGGCTGGGGGGAACTATGGCTACACCTTC.

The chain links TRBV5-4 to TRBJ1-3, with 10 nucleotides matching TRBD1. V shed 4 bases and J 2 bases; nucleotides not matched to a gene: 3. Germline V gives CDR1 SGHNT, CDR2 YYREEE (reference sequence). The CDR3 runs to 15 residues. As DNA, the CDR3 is TGTGCCAGCAGCCTAGACAGGGGGCCTGGAAACACCATATATTTT. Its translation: CASSLDRGPGNTIYF.